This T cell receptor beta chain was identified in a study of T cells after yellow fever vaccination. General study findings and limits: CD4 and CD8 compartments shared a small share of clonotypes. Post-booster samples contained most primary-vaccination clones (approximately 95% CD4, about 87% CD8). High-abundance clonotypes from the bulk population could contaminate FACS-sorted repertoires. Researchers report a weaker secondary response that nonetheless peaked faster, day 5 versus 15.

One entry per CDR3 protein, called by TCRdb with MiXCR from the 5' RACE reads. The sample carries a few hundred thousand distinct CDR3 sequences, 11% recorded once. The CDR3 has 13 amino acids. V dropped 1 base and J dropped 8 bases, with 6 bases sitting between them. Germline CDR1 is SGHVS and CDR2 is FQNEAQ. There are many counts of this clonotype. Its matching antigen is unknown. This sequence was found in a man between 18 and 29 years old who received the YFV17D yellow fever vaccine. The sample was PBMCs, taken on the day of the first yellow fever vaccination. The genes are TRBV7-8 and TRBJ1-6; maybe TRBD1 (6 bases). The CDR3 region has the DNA TGTGCCAGCAGCTTAGGGACAGATTCACCCCTCCACTTT. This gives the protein CASSLGTDSPLHF.